This T cell receptor (beta chain) was identified during a study of T-cell reconstitution after alpha-beta-depleted transplantation in children. Germline V gene lookup returns CDR1 SGHTA and CDR2 FQGNSA. The ends were cut back, 0 bases at V and 0 bases at J, with 9 bases in the middle. The CDR3 runs 16 residues. Notes on the study in general: The study traced high day-60 TCRbeta diversity in some patients to surviving recipient T cells and thymic progenitors. Reportedly, only several hundred clones from non-depleted graft cells drove alpha-beta T-cell counts at about two months.

Unique molecular identifiers were incorporated into the prepared TCRbeta library. TCRdb called the PCR reads again in MiXCR, with one record for every CDR3 protein. The sample shows around 4,100 distinct CDR3 sequences, approximately 13% of them seen only once. This clonotype was seen at least ten times. Its cognate antigen is unknown. The origin of this receptor is a male patient aged 2 to 9 who had a stem cell transplant for acute lymphoblastic leukemia, so the T cells may come from the graft donor. The chain links TRBV7-2 to TRBJ2-4; no reliable D call. This material consisted of PBMCs, mostly from graft donor cells, taken 60 days after TCRalphabeta/CD19-depleted stem cell transplant. CDR3 in amino acids: CASSLAQLQAKNIQYF. The CDR3 DNA follows: TGTGCCAGCAGCTTAGCTCAACTTCAAGCCAAAAACATTCAGTACTTC.